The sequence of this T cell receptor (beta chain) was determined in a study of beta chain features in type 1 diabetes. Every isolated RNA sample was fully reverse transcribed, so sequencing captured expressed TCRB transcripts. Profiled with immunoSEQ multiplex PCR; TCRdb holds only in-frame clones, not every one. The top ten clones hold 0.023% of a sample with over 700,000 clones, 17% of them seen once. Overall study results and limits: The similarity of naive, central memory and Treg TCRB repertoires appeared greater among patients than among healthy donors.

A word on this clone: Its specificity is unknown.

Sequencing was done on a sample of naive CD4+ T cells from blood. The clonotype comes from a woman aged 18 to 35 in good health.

Written as DNA, the CDR3 is TGTGCCAGCAGACCTCCGGGACAGACCACCGGGGAGCTGTTTTTT. Translated: CASRPPGQTTGELFF. The V gene is TRBV6-5, the J gene TRBJ2-2; 7 bases fit TRBD1. V gave up 6 bases and J gave up 4 bases; unmatched junction bases: 8. Germline CDR1 and CDR2: MNHEY and SVGAGI. This CDR3 region has 15 residues.